What follows is one T cell receptor (beta chain) and its context. V dropped 7 bases and J dropped 4 bases, with 20 bases sitting between them. The CDR3 contains 15 residues. The germline V gene has CDR1 SGDLS and CDR2 YYNGEE. This sample stems from a study of T cells in narcolepsy. Background on the study: Enrolled donors included narcolepsy type 1 or type 2 patients and healthy controls.

TCRdb's copy holds only in-frame clones and misses some; the assay was immunoSEQ multiplex PCR. The sample consists of approximately 9,400 clones, approximately 70% of them appearing once. This chain connects TRBV9 to TRBJ1-2; D might be TRBD1 (6 bases). The clonotype originates from a human donor with narcolepsy. Sequencing input: CD45RA- memory CD8+ T cells from PBMCs. The CDR3 nucleotides are TGTGCCAGCTCAGAGGGGGGAGGTCCAAGCTATGGCTACACCTTC. It specifies CASSEGGGPSYGYTF.